The 18 T cell receptor beta chains given below trace back to one sample, sequenced in a study of T cells in Graves' hyperthyroidism and ophthalmopathy. Amplified regions were TCR beta CDR3 sequences from RNA transcripts. Initially, a first-round RT-PCR of the TCR CDR3 employed the HTBI primer set. TCRdb independently ran MiXCR on the multiplex PCR reads; one entry per CDR3 protein. Altogether approximately 520,000 distinct CDR3 sequences are present, approximately 25% being singletons, with the ten largest covering around 11%. The material sequenced was blood. The receptors originated from a woman in her 30s with Graves' ophthalmopathy.

There are many counts of this clonotype. The conserved closing phenylalanine or tryptophan is absent in this CDR3, likely reflecting a read error. This chain uses TRBV19 with TRBJ1-2; TRBD1 might be the D (6 bases). There are 14 residues in the CDR3. V lost 4 bases to trimming and J lost 4 bases, with 13 bases between them. CDR1 and CDR2 from the germline V gene are LNHDA and SQIVND (reference sequence). The CDR3 region has the DNA TGTGCCAGTAGTACCCCCGGGACACCCTATGGCTACACCCTC. Translating it yields CASSTPGTPYGYTL.

This clonotype came up a few times. The chain recombines TRBV6-2 or TRBV6-3 with TRBJ2-7; 10 bases map to TRBD2. V was clipped by 2 bases and J by 2 bases; unmatched bases: 3. CDR1 is MNHEY, CDR2 SVGEGT, per germline. The CDR3 contains 15 residues. CDR3 in DNA: TGTGCCAGCAGTTACGGTGGACTAGCGGCCTACGAGCAGTACTTC. It is translated as CASSYGGLAAYEQYF.

This clonotype has only a few counts. This chain links TRBV5-1 with TRBJ2-5, with D possibly matching TRBD2 (6 bases). The CDR3 consists of 16 residues. V dropped 6 bases and J dropped 4 bases, with 22 bases sitting between them. CDR1 and CDR2 from the germline V gene are SGHRS and YFSETQ. The CDR3 loop is CASKVVRDPGGETQYF. CDR3 sequence (DNA): TGCGCCAGCAAGGTTGTTAGGGATCCCGGGGGAGAGACCCAGTACTTC.

With respect to this clonotype: The junction departs from the called germline gene at one end, perhaps through a read error. The CDR3 region is CASSYTALPGLAF. CDR3 DNA sequence: TGTGCCAGCAGCTATACTGCCCTTCCGGGACTAGCTTTC. V gene TRBV3-1 combines with J gene TRBJ2-7; 9 nucleotides agree with TRBD2. Germline CDR1 reads LGHDT; CDR2 reads YNNKEL (reference sequence). The length of the CDR3 is 13 residues.

The genes are TRBV20-1 and TRBJ2-7; 12 nucleotides agree with TRBD2. CDR3 length equals 18 residues. The V and J ends lost 2 bases and 3 bases, in that order; junction bases with no gene match: 14. Germline V lookup: CDR1 DFQATT, CDR2 SNEGSKA (reference sequence). CDR3 residues: CSARSLNGLAGTYYEQYF. CDR3 sequence (DNA): TGCAGTGCTAGAAGCTTAAACGGACTAGCGGGGACTTACTACGAGCAGTACTTC.

The chain couples TRBV12-3 or TRBV12-4 to TRBJ1-1, with D perhaps matching TRBD1 (5 bases). V was trimmed by 5 bases and J by 8 bases, leaving 21 bases between them. There are 15 residues in the CDR3. CDR3: CASSRPRGGAREAFF. In DNA form, the CDR3 reads TGTGCCAGCAGTCGACCTCGAGGCGGGGCGAGAGAAGCTTTCTTT.

This clonotype was picked up many times. V is TRBV19 and J is TRBJ1-5; 8 positions agree with TRBD1. The CDR3 has 17 amino acids. With 1 base clipped from V and 2 bases from J, the junction kept 7 bases outside the gene matches. Germline V lookup: CDR1 LNHDA, CDR2 SQIVND (reference sequence). CDR3 protein: CASSIGTGNSGNQPQHF. In DNA form, the CDR3 reads TGTGCCAGTAGTATAGGGACAGGGAATTCGGGCAATCAGCCCCAGCATTTT.

This clonotype was seen ten or more times. The chain combines TRBV12-3 or TRBV12-4 with TRBJ1-1, with TRBD1 as a possible D gene (6 bases). The CDR3 sequence is 14 residues long. Trimming left V 5 bases short and J 6 bases short, with 16 bases between. The CDR3 loop is CASSHRQASAEAFF. CDR3 coding DNA: TGTGCCAGCAGTCATAGACAGGCAAGCGCTGAAGCTTTCTTT.

The genes are TRBV6-5 and TRBJ1-2, with unresolved D. V lost 0 bases, J lost 8 bases, and 10 bases lay in between. This CDR3 has 13 amino acids. The germline V gene has CDR1 MNHEY and CDR2 SVGAGI. The CDR3 region is CASSYSGGKGYTF. The CDR3 bases are TGTGCCAGCAGTTACTCGGGCGGGAAAGGCTACACCTTC.

Only a few counts were recorded for this clonotype. The rearrangement links TRBV19 to TRBJ2-7; tentatively, D is TRBD1 (6 bases). Looked up from germline, CDR1 is LNHDA and CDR2 is SQIVND (reference sequence). V was clipped by 3 bases and J by 1 base, with 16 bases between them. The CDR3 extends over 16 amino acids. The CDR3 DNA reads TGTGCCAGTAGTATCTCTACAGGGATCCAATCCTACGAGCAGTACTTC. It translates to CASSISTGIQSYEQYF.

This clonotype was detected many times. The rearrangement uses TRBV12-3 or TRBV12-4 and TRBJ1-2; D gene unclear. The V gene lost 3 bases and the J gene lost 1 base, with 12 bases spanning the gap. The CDR3 totals 15 residues. CDR3 sequence reads: CASSLALGLNYGYTF. The CDR3 bases are TGTGCCAGCAGTTTGGCCCTCGGGCTTAACTATGGCTACACCTTC.

This clonotype was counted ten times or more. J is TRBJ2-7 and V is TRBV27; 7 bases align to TRBD1. In germline, CDR1 is MNHEY, CDR2 SMNVEV (reference sequence). V trimming: 6 bases; J trimming: 5 bases; junction bases outside the gene matches: 10. The CDR3 loop spans 14 amino acids. CDR3 nucleotide sequence: TGTGCCAGCAGGCGACAGGGAAGGACGGACGAGCAGTACTTC. Amino acids: CASRRQGRTDEQYF.

There are many counts of this clonotype. The V call is TRBV10-3, the J call TRBJ1-5, with 10 bases matching TRBD1. Trimming cost V 5 bases and J 8 bases; bases outside gene matches: 6. The CDR3 is 14 residues long. Germline V lookup: CDR1 ENHRY, CDR2 SYGVKD. The chain's CDR3 is CAISMTGGAEPQHF. CDR3 bases: TGTGCCATCAGTATGACAGGGGGCGCCGAGCCCCAGCATTTT.

About this clonotype: Germline and junction disagree at one end, which may indicate a read error. This chain links TRBV5-1 with TRBJ2-4, with D tentatively TRBD2 (6 bases). The CDR3 runs 16 residues. The germline gives CDR1 SGHRS, CDR2 YFSETQ. The CDR3, as DNA: TGCGCCAGCAGCTTGGCGGAGGGACGGGCCAAAAACATTCAGTCCTTC. Amino acid sequence: CASSLAEGRAKNIQSF.

In its sample, this clonotype was seen many times. The rearrangement uses TRBV6-5 and TRBJ2-5, with a weak D call TRBD2 (6 bases). V was trimmed by 7 bases and J by 5 bases, leaving 14 bases between them. Germline V CDR1 and CDR2: MNHEY, SVGAGI. The length of the CDR3 is 13 residues. The CDR3 DNA follows: TGTGCCAGCAACGGCTGGGGGGATGAGACCCAGTACTTC. This gives the protein CASNGWGDETQYF.

In this sample, this clonotype turned up many times. The rearrangement joins TRBV27 to TRBJ2-7, with TRBD1 matching over 10 bases. From germline, CDR1 is MNHEY and CDR2 SMNVEV (reference sequence). The trim removed 7 bases at V and 1 base at J, leaving 10 bases unmatched. This CDR3 is 16 amino acids long. In nucleotides, the CDR3 is TGTGCCAGCACGGGAGGGCCGGGACAGGGGTCCTACGAGCAGTACTTC. Amino acid sequence: CASTGGPGQGSYEQYF.

This clonotype appeared a few times. The rearrangement uses TRBV20-1 and TRBJ1-1; D remains unclear. The V end lost 4 bases, the J end lost 1 base, and 7 bases lay between the germline ends. CDR1 and CDR2 (germline): DFQATT, SNEGSKA (reference sequence). This CDR3 has 12 residues. The CDR3 nucleotides read TGCAGTGCTAACAAGCAGAACACTGAAGCTTTCTTT. Residues: CSANKQNTEAFF.

The rearrangement uses TRBV4-3 and TRBJ2-5; 11 bases align to TRBD2. V trimming: 2 bases; J trimming: 5 bases; junction bases outside the gene matches: 4. This CDR3 is 15 amino acids long. Per germline, CDR1 LGHNA and CDR2 YSLEER. The CDR3 DNA reads TGCGCCAGCAGCCAAATAGCGGGGGGGTCGGAGACCCAGTACTTC. Its protein product is CASSQIAGGSETQYF.